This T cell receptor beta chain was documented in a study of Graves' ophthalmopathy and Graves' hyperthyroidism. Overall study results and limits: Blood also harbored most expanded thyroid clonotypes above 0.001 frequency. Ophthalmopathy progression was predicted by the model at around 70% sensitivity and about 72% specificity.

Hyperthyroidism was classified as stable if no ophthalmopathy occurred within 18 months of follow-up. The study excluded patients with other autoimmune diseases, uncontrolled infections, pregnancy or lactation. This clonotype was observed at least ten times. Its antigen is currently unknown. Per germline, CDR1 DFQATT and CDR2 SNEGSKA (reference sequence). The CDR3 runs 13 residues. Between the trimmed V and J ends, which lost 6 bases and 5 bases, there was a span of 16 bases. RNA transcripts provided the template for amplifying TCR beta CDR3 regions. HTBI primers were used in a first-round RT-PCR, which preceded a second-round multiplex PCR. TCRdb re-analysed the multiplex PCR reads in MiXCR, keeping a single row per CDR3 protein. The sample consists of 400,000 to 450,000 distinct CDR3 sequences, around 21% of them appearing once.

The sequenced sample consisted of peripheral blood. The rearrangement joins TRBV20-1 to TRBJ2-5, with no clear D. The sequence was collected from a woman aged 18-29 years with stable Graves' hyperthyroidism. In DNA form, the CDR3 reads TGCAGTGCCCACCCGCCAGGCACGGAGACCCAGTACTTC. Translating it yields CSAHPPGTETQYF.